This T cell receptor beta chain is drawn from a study of T cells after posttransplantation cyclophosphamide. Data came from immunoSEQ multiplex PCR; TCRdb stores just in-frame clones and leaves some out. The data hold tens of thousands of clones, with roughly nine tenths observed a single time. The study's findings and limits: Recipient CMV seropositivity and CMV reactivation strongly tracked TRB clonality.

The CDR3 totals 14 residues. The germline V and J ends were trimmed by 5 bases and 5 bases, with 14 bases remaining between them. Germline CDR1 and CDR2: SGHTA and FQGTGA. Concerning this clone itself: The antigen remains unidentified.

J is TRBJ2-3 and V is TRBV7-3; D is possibly TRBD2 (6 bases). The sequence was obtained from a woman aged 45-65 years in good health and a related stem cell transplant donor. Sequences were obtained from PBMCs. This chain's CDR3 is CASSLMTREDTQYF. The CDR3 nucleotides are TGTGCCAGCAGCCTCATGACTAGAGAAGATACGCAGTATTTT.